Given below is one TCR beta chain in context. CDR3 length: 15 amino acids. Germline V gene lookup returns CDR1 SGHAT and CDR2 FQNNGV. The V gene lost 4 bases and the J gene lost 1 base, with 12 bases spanning the gap. Original handling: Estimates of nucleated cell counts were drawn from the amplification of reference gene primers. Sequencing was performed with immunoSEQ multiplex PCR; in TCRdb, only in-frame clones are kept and a portion is missing. V and J calls and clone size come straight from that table; D and trimming were deduced from the DNA. The sample records 140,000 to 150,000 clones, around 80% being singletons. These data originate in a study of blood T cell repertoires in COVID-19. For the study at large: Spain, Italy and the United States supplied samples that represented acute and convalescent COVID-19. The cDNA or gDNA used as material had been derived from T cells, B-cell-depleted T cells, or PBMCs.

The clonotype comes from a human donor with acute or convalescent COVID-19. The donor label of this sample is uncertain. The rearrangement joins TRBV11-2 to TRBJ2-3; a weak D match, TRBD1 (6 bases). The sequencing sample was made of peripheral blood. The CDR3 nucleotides read TGTGCCAGCAGCTCCGTACAGGGTGGCACAGATACGCAGTATTTT. It yields the protein CASSSVQGGTDTQYF.